This TCR beta chain appears in the sequencing data of a study of T-cell reconstitution after alpha-beta-depleted transplantation in children. This clonotype has only a few counts. Researchers prepared the TCRbeta library using unique molecular identifiers, the study reports. Via MiXCR, TCRdb re-called the PCR reads, giving one row per CDR3 protein. The table has 120,000 to 150,000 distinct CDR3 sequences, 8.8% seen once. This TCR was recovered from a female patient aged 2-9 years who had a stem cell transplant for congenital amegakaryocytic thrombocytopenia, so the T cells may come from the graft donor. The sequencing used PBMCs, mostly from graft donor cells, collected 180 days after TCRalphabeta/CD19-depleted stem cell transplant.

CDR3: CAISERGPLFSNQPQHF. CDR3 nucleotide sequence: TGTGCCATCAGTGAGAGGGGACCTCTTTTTAGCAATCAGCCCCAGCATTTT. The chain couples TRBV10-3 to TRBJ1-5; the D gene is possibly TRBD1 (5 bases). V lost 2 bases and J lost 0, with 14 bases in between. The CDR3 has 17 amino acids. The germline gives CDR1 ENHRY, CDR2 SYGVKD.